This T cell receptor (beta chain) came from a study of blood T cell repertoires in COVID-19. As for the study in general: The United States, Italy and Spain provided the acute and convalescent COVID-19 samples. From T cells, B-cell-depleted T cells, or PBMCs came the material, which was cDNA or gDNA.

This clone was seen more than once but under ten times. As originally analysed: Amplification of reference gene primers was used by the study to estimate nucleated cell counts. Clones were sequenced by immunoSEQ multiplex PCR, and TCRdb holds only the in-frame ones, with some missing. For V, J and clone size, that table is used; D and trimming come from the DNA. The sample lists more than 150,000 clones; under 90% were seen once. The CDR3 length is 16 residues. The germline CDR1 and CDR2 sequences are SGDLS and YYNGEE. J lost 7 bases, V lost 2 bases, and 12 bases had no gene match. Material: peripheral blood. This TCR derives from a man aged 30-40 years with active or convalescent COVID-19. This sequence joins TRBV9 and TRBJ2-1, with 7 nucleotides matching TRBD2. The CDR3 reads CASSVVAGSLRNEQFF. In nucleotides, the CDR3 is TGTGCCAGCAGCGTCGTAGCGGGTTCGCTTCGAAATGAGCAGTTCTTC.